This T cell receptor beta chain was captured by sequencing in a study of Graves' ophthalmopathy and Graves' hyperthyroidism. Regarding the study as a whole: In separating ophthalmopathy from stable hyperthyroidism, a 13-signature model achieved 87.88% sensitivity and approximately 81% specificity.

Patients in the hyperthyroidism group, adults aged 18 to 65, were newly diagnosed, under 2 months' duration. The PBMCs had their origin in around 9.1 ml of fresh peripheral blood. This clonotype has at least ten counts. As yet, its antigen is unknown. Germline V lookup: CDR1 KGHDR, CDR2 SFDVKD. The ends were cut back, 2 bases at V and 7 bases at J, with 4 bases in the middle. The CDR3 contains 11 residues. Amplified material comprised TCR beta CDR3 regions derived from RNA transcripts. After a first-round RT-PCR with HTBI primers, a second-round multiplex PCR was run. TCRdb ran MiXCR on the multiplex PCR reads and lists one entry per CDR3 protein. The sample has just over 400,000 distinct CDR3 sequences, about 21% seen once.

This chain connects TRBV24-1 to TRBJ1-2; D gene uncertain. This clonotype was obtained from a woman under 30 with stable Graves' hyperthyroidism. Sequencing was carried out using peripheral blood. CDR3 nucleotides: TGTGCCACCAGTGATTCGGGTGGCTACACCTTC. Its translation is CATSDSGGYTF.